Below are 13 T cell receptor beta chains sequenced from a single sample in a study of blood T cell repertoires in COVID-19. Libraries were prepared by immunoSEQ multiplex PCR; TCRdb keeps only in-frame clonotypes and omits some of them. Here the sample spans around 100,000 clones, roughly nine tenths being singletons. The sample comprised peripheral blood. These receptors all come from a man between 25 and 39 years old in a cohort sampled during active COVID-19.

The chain recombines TRBV5-6 with TRBJ2-7, with TRBD2 matching 8 bases. The V gene end was trimmed by 4 bases and the J gene end by 6 bases; junction bases not matched to a gene: 12. CDR1 is SGHDT, CDR2 YYEEEE, per germline. CDR3 size: 15 residues. Written as DNA, the CDR3 is TGTGCCAGCAGCGGAGCGGGCGGGAGGTCAGTCGAGCAGTACTTC. It translates to CASSGAGGRSVEQYF.

This chain links TRBV7-8 with TRBJ2-5; 11 nucleotides agree with TRBD2. The CDR3 length is 17 residues. Germline-derived CDR1 and CDR2 are SGHVS and FQNEAQ. Unmatched junction bases numbered 9, after V lost 1 base and J lost 5 bases. The DNA for the CDR3 is TGTGCCAGCAGCTTAGGGCTAGCGGGGGGACCTTGGGAGACCCAGTACTTC. It translates to CASSLGLAGGPWETQYF.

The chain employs TRBV7-2 and TRBJ2-5; D possibly corresponds to TRBD1 (5 bases). V was cut by 2 bases and J by 4 bases, with 23 bases left in between. The CDR3 has 18 residues. The V gene's germline CDR1 is SGHTA and CDR2 FQGNSA. CDR3 amino acids: CASSLYYGFTGPPETQYF. The CDR3 DNA follows: TGTGCCAGCAGCTTATATTACGGTTTCACAGGTCCCCCAGAGACCCAGTACTTC.

The chain employs TRBV3-1 (or the pseudogene TRBV3-2) and TRBJ2-1; D perhaps matches TRBD2 (5 bases). Deletions cut 1 base from V and 9 bases from J, with 13 bases between. CDR1 and CDR2 from the germline V gene are LGHDT and YNNKEL (reference sequence). The CDR3 is made up of 14 amino acids. CDR3 sequence reads: CASSQGGSSGEQFF. In nucleotides, the CDR3 is TGTGCCAGCAGCCAAGGCGGGTCGTCGGGTGAGCAGTTCTTC.

The genes are TRBV2 and TRBJ2-7, with D possibly TRBD2 on 6 matching bases. The V and J ends lost 7 bases and 3 bases respectively, with 16 bases between them. The germline gives CDR1 SNHLY, CDR2 FYNNEI. CDR3 length: 14 residues. CDR3 region: CASKRWDSLYEQYF. The CDR3, as DNA: TGTGCCAGCAAAAGATGGGACTCACTCTACGAGCAGTACTTC. Full variable domain (rest looked up from reference TRBV2 and TRBJ2-7): EPEVTQTPSHQVTQMGQEVILRCVPISNHLYFYWYRQILGQKVEFLVSFYNNEISEKSEIFDDQFSVERPDGSNFTLKIRSTKLEDSAMYFCASKRWDSLYEQYFGPGTRLTVT.

The rearrangement uses TRBV5-1 and TRBJ2-2; 9 positions agree with TRBD1. The germline gives CDR1 SGHRS, CDR2 YFSETQ. CDR3 size: 17 residues. J lost 5 bases, V lost 1 base, and 9 bases had no gene match. CDR3 protein: CASSLSTGTGSTGELFF. The CDR3 DNA sequence: TGCGCCAGCAGCTTGTCTACCGGGACAGGGTCGACCGGGGAGCTGTTTTTT.

In DNA form, the CDR3 reads TGTGCCATCAGTGATAGCGGGGGAACGGGCGAGCAGTACTTC. Its translation: CAISDSGGTGEQYF. The V and J genes are TRBV10-3 and TRBJ2-7; 9 bases agree with TRBD2. The CDR3 runs to 14 residues. V trimming: 3 bases; J trimming: 6 bases; junction bases outside the gene matches: 6. The germline V gene encodes CDR1 ENHRY and CDR2 SYGVKD.

This clone has a single count. The chain employs TRBV24-1 and TRBJ2-1, with no clear D. Trimming removed 4 bases at V and 0 bases at J, with 9 bases between. CDR1 and CDR2 (germline): KGHDR, SFDVKD. The CDR3 extends over 15 amino acids. The CDR3 DNA follows: TGTGCCACCAGTGACCCCCTACGCTCCTACAATGAGCAGTTCTTC. This codes for CATSDPLRSYNEQFF.

The chain joins TRBV14 to TRBJ2-2, with TRBD2 as a possible D gene (6 bases). V was shortened by 1 base and J by 4 bases, with 13 bases between the two germline ends. Germline assignment: CDR1 SGHDN and CDR2 FVKESK. This CDR3 contains 16 residues. CDR3 protein: CASSQVEGFGTGELFF. The CDR3 DNA is TGTGCCAGCAGCCAAGTGGAGGGTTTCGGCACCGGGGAGCTGTTTTTT.

The gene calls are TRBV6-2 or TRBV6-3 and TRBJ2-5; 10 nucleotides line up with TRBD2. With V trimmed by 2 bases and J by 5 bases, 5 bases remained unmatched. This CDR3 has 15 amino acids. The germline CDR1 and CDR2 sequences are MNHEY and SVGEGT. The CDR3: CASSYEAGGTETQYF. The CDR3 region has the DNA TGTGCCAGCAGTTACGAAGCGGGGGGGACCGAGACCCAGTACTTC.

V gene TRBV2 combines with J gene TRBJ2-5; 9 bases align to TRBD1. The CDR3 totals 13 residues. Losses at the gene ends were 7 bases for V and 4 bases for J; bases not matched to a gene: 4. Germline V CDR1 and CDR2: SNHLY, FYNNEI. In nucleotides, the CDR3 is TGTGCCAGCATGCAGGGACAGGGAGAGACCCAGTACTTC. It translates to CASMQGQGETQYF.

This rearrangement joins TRBV4-1 to TRBJ2-7, with D tentatively TRBD1 (5 bases). The CDR3 consists of 15 residues. Trimming cost V 0 bases and J 1 base, with 10 bases left between them. Germline V gene data show CDR1 as MGHRA and CDR2 as YSYEKL. CDR3 in amino acids: CASSQDGHHSYEQYF. The CDR3 DNA sequence: TGCGCCAGCAGCCAAGACGGACACCATTCCTACGAGCAGTACTTC.

The chain is built from TRBV4-3 and TRBJ2-7, with 12 bases that match TRBD2. The ends lost 4 bases at V and 2 bases at J; junction bases unmatched: 6. CDR3 length: 16 residues. In germline, CDR1 is LGHNA, CDR2 YSLEER. The CDR3 spells CASSPRTSGGPYEQYF. In nucleotides, the CDR3 is TGCGCCAGCAGCCCGCGCACTAGCGGGGGGCCCTACGAGCAGTACTTC.